The 23 T cell receptor beta chains presented below share a single source sample, sequenced in a study of shared clonotypes between healthy human individuals. Libraries were prepared by immunoSEQ multiplex PCR; TCRdb keeps only in-frame clonotypes and omits some of them. The sample has 2 million to 2.5 million clones, roughly 91% seen once. Naive CD8 cells lacked CD45RO, underwent positive selection for CCR7 and left out terminally differentiated effector memory CD45RA+ cells. Input material: naive CD8+ T cells from PBMCs. Receptors originate from a man aged 18-30 years in good health. Some clones in this sample may be carry-over from other donors' samples.

Notes on this clone: Distinct nucleotide sequences in the sample also encode this CDR3. The chain links TRBV27 to TRBJ1-1; D not resolved. CDR3 length equals 13 residues. V was pared by 3 bases and J by 2 bases, with 7 bases between. Germline V gene sequence: CDR1 MNHEY, CDR2 SMNVEV (reference sequence). This CDR3 is CASSFGLNTEAFF. The CDR3, as DNA: TGTGCCAGCAGTTTTGGCCTAAACACTGAAGCTTTCTTT.

The chain uses TRBV7-2 and TRBJ1-1; TRBD1 matches at 7 bases. V shed 6 bases and J 4 bases; nucleotides not matched to a gene: 11. This CDR3 spans 15 amino acids. Germline CDR1 SGHTA, CDR2 FQGNSA. CDR3: CASSIPLGGGTEAFF. The CDR3 region has the DNA TGTGCCAGCAGTATCCCTTTAGGGGGCGGCACTGAAGCTTTCTTT.

The chain uses TRBV19 and TRBJ1-5, with 7 bases lining up with TRBD1. Germline V gene lookup returns CDR1 LNHDA and CDR2 SQIVND (reference sequence). The CDR3 has 17 amino acids. After removal of 5 bases from V and 0 bases from J, the junction contained 10 bases not matched to a gene. CDR3 bases: TGTGCCAGTAGTCTCTCGACAGGGACCAATAGCAATCAGCCCCAGCATTTT. Translated: CASSLSTGTNSNQPQHF.

The chain joins TRBV27 to TRBJ2-3, with D uncertain. The CDR3 runs to 17 residues. Germline CDR1 MNHEY, CDR2 SMNVEV (reference sequence). V was pared by 5 bases and J by 4 bases, with 22 bases between. The CDR3 nucleotides read TGTGCCAGCAGTCATCTGGGTGTCGTCGGTGGCCCAGATACGCAGTATTTT. Its translation is CASSHLGVVGGPDTQYF.

This chain connects TRBV5-7 to TRBJ1-1; the D gene is possibly TRBD1 (6 bases). TRBV5-7 carries the ORF label, with uncertain function. The CDR3 length is 17 residues. V was trimmed by 1 base and J by 2 bases, leaving 18 bases between them. This CDR3 is CASSLNSVQGSNTEAFF. The DNA for the CDR3 is TGTGCCAGCAGCTTGAACTCAGTCCAGGGGTCAAACACTGAAGCTTTCTTT.

The J gene is TRBJ2-1, the V gene TRBV4-1; 10 nucleotides agree with TRBD2. V was pared by 3 bases and J by 0 bases, with 8 bases of the junction left unmatched. Germline V gene lookup returns CDR1 MGHRA and CDR2 YSYEKL. CDR3 length: 18 amino acids. This chain's CDR3 is CASSHPSGREPSYNEQFF. The CDR3 region has the DNA TGCGCCAGCAGCCATCCCAGCGGGAGGGAGCCCTCCTACAATGAGCAGTTCTTC.

The chain is built from TRBV29-1 and TRBJ1-5; D perhaps matches TRBD1 (5 bases). The CDR3 consists of 15 residues. Trimming removed 6 bases from V and 5 bases from J, with 20 bases in between. The germline V gene has CDR1 SQVTM and CDR2 ANQGSEA. CDR3 residues: CSVGTRQGVYQPQHF. In DNA form, the CDR3 reads TGCAGCGTGGGTACGCGTCAGGGAGTTTATCAGCCCCAGCATTTT.

This chain joins TRBV2 and TRBJ2-3, with D uncertain. The CDR3 extends over 15 amino acids. V dropped 3 bases and J dropped 0 bases, with 10 bases sitting between them. Per the germline V gene, CDR1 is SNHLY and CDR2 is FYNNEI. CDR3 sequence reads: CASSDGNASTDTQYF. CDR3 coding DNA: TGTGCCAGCAGTGATGGGAACGCTAGCACAGATACGCAGTATTTT. Full variable domain (remainder filled in from reference TRBV2 and TRBJ2-3): EPEVTQTPSHQVTQMGQEVILRCVPISNHLYFYWYRQILGQKVEFLVSFYNNEISEKSEIFDDQFSVERPDGSNFTLKIRSTKLEDSAMYFCASSDGNASTDTQYFGPGTRLTVL.

The V call is TRBV30, the J call TRBJ1-1; D perhaps matches TRBD1 (6 bases). From germline, CDR1 is GTSNPN and CDR2 SVGIG (reference sequence). With 1 base removed from V and 0 bases from J, the gap between germline ends came to 12 bases. CDR3 size: 15 residues. The CDR3: CAWSDRRGLNTEAFF. The CDR3 bases are TGTGCCTGGAGTGATCGGCGGGGGCTGAACACTGAAGCTTTCTTT.

This clone was observed once. V usage is TRBV27 and J usage is TRBJ2-1; a possible D gene is TRBD2 (5 bases). Germline values: CDR1 MNHEY, CDR2 SMNVEV (reference sequence). V gave up 6 bases and J gave up 2 bases, with 14 bases separating them. The CDR3 is 15 residues long. DNA of the CDR3: TGTGCCAGCAGATTGGTCCTGCGGGCCTACAATGAGCAGTTCTTC. It specifies CASRLVLRAYNEQFF.

Concerning this clone itself: Other DNA sequences within the sample encode an identical CDR3. V and J are TRBV27 and TRBJ2-7, with D tentatively TRBD1 or TRBD2 (5 bases each). Germline V gives CDR1 MNHEY, CDR2 SMNVEV (reference sequence). The CDR3 length is 16 residues. V was clipped by 0 bases and J by 1 base, with 13 bases between them. CDR3 DNA sequence: TGTGCCAGCAGTTTATCGCCAGGGACGGGGTCCTACGAGCAGTACTTC. This sequence encodes CASSLSPGTGSYEQYF.

The CDR3: CASSPSLGSKKFF. CDR3 sequence (DNA): TGTGCCAGCAGCCCCTCTTTGGGGAGTAAAAAGTTCTTC. The chain recombines TRBV7-3 with TRBJ2-1, with a possible D match to TRBD2 (5 bases). The V and J ends lost 5 bases and 14 bases respectively, with 19 bases between them. Germline V gene sequence: CDR1 SGHTA, CDR2 FQGTGA. The CDR3 is made up of 13 amino acids. Filled out from reference TRBV7-3 and TRBJ2-1, the complete variable domain reads GAGVSQTPSNKVTEKGKYVELRCDPISGHTALYWYRQSLGQGPEFLIYFQGTGAADDSGLPNDRFFAVRPEGSVSTLKIQRTERGDSAVYLCASSPSLGSKKFFGPGTRLTVL.

The rearrangement links TRBV28 to TRBJ2-7, with TRBD1 matching 11 bases. Per the germline V gene, CDR1 is MDHEN and CDR2 is SYDVKM. This CDR3 has 13 residues. With 2 bases clipped from V and 7 bases from J, the junction kept 1 base outside the gene matches. The CDR3 region is CASSLGQGAEQYF. CDR3 in DNA: TGTGCCAGCAGTTTAGGACAGGGGGCGGAGCAGTACTTC.

This chain uses TRBV28 with TRBJ1-1; D unclear. The CDR3 contains 15 residues. Per the germline V gene, CDR1 is MDHEN and CDR2 is SYDVKM. Trimming removed 2 bases at V and 3 bases at J, with 13 bases between. CDR3 region: CASSLGPTPDTEAFF. The CDR3 nucleotides are TGTGCCAGCAGTTTAGGGCCTACCCCGGACACTGAAGCTTTCTTT.

This chain uses TRBV2 with TRBJ2-7, with TRBD2 matching over 11 bases. The V segment lost 2 bases and the J segment 5 bases; nucleotides outside the gene matches: 8. The V gene's germline CDR1 is SNHLY and CDR2 FYNNEI. The CDR3 is 16 residues long. The CDR3 DNA is TGTGCCAGCAGTGAAATAGAAGTTAGCGGGAGGGACGAGCAGTACTTC. The encoded protein is CASSEIEVSGRDEQYF.

The chain recombines TRBV28 with TRBJ2-7, with a weak D call TRBD2 (6 bases). The CDR3 is made up of 14 amino acids. Trimming removed 7 bases at V and 2 bases at J, with 15 bases between. CDR1 is MDHEN, CDR2 SYDVKM, per germline. CDR3 DNA sequence: TGTGCCAGCACCCTGGGGGGATATCCCTACGAGCAGTACTTC. This gives the protein CASTLGGYPYEQYF.

The genes are TRBV27 and TRBJ2-1; TRBD2 is a possible D gene (6 bases). Germline CDR1 reads MNHEY; CDR2 reads SMNVEV (reference sequence). This CDR3 region has 15 residues. Trimming removed 7 bases at V and 7 bases at J, with 20 bases between. The CDR3 coding sequence is TGTGCCAGCACCCCTCGAGGGGACTCCCATAATGAGCAGTTCTTC. Protein: CASTPRGDSHNEQFF.

This clone was recorded once. The V gene is TRBV7-2, the J gene TRBJ2-7; TRBD1 agrees at 7 bases. CDR1 SGHTA and CDR2 FQGNSA come from the germline V gene. Trimming at V came to 2 bases and at J to 3 bases, leaving 7 bases not matched to a gene. The CDR3 consists of 15 residues. The CDR3 spells CASSLQGVNNYEQYF. The CDR3 DNA sequence: TGTGCCAGCAGCTTACAGGGGGTGAATAACTACGAGCAGTACTTC.

V usage is TRBV11-2 and J usage is TRBJ2-7; 8 bases agree with TRBD2. The CDR3 runs to 15 residues. Germline loops: CDR1 SGHAT, CDR2 FQNNGV. J gave up 2 bases and V 5 bases, and 8 bases lay outside the gene matches. The CDR3 loop reads CASSPGTSGTYEQYF. DNA for the CDR3: TGTGCCAGCAGCCCGGGTACTAGCGGCACCTACGAGCAGTACTTC. Full variable domain (missing parts from reference TRBV11-2 and TRBJ2-7): EAGVAQSPRYKIIEKRQSVAFWCNPISGHATLYWYQQILGQGPKLLIQFQNNGVVDDSQLPKDRFSAERLKGVDSTLKIQPAKLEDSAVYLCASSPGTSGTYEQYFGPGTRLTVT.

J is TRBJ2-7 and V is TRBV7-2; no clear D. Germline CDR1 reads SGHTA; CDR2 reads FQGNSA. The CDR3 contains 14 residues. Trimming removed 0 bases from V and 1 base from J, with 7 bases in between. This CDR3 is CASSLAQESYEQYF. CDR3 sequence (DNA): TGTGCCAGCAGCTTAGCGCAGGAATCCTACGAGCAGTACTTC.

The chain couples TRBV19 to TRBJ2-3; 10 bases agree with TRBD2. The CDR3 contains 16 residues. Germline V gene data show CDR1 as LNHDA and CDR2 as SQIVND (reference sequence). V lost 10 bases to trimming and J lost 5 bases; unmatched junction nucleotides: 15. This CDR3 is CATQGPSGRGIDTQYF. The CDR3 DNA reads as TGTGCCACCCAGGGGCCAAGCGGGAGGGGAATAGATACGCAGTATTTT.

This chain connects TRBV7-9 to TRBJ2-3; D call uncertain. Trimming removed 6 bases at V and 4 bases at J, with 14 bases between. Per germline, CDR1 SEHNR and CDR2 FQNEAQ (reference sequence). The CDR3 runs 14 residues. The CDR3 here is CASSLNLGPDTQYF. CDR3 bases: TGTGCCAGCAGTCTAAATTTGGGCCCAGATACGCAGTATTTT.

To note about this clone: The same CDR3 also results from other DNA sequences found in this sample. V gene TRBV7-9 combines with J gene TRBJ1-2; D call uncertain. The CDR3 sequence is 13 residues long. Trimming cost V 3 bases and J 3 bases, with 8 bases left between them. Germline CDR1 SEHNR, CDR2 FQNEAQ (reference sequence). The CDR3 DNA reads TGTGCCAGCAGCTTTGGGGTTGACTATGGCTACACCTTC. Protein: CASSFGVDYGYTF.